This passage covers 14 T cell receptor beta chains from one sample sequenced in a study of T-cell reconstitution after alpha-beta-depleted transplantation in children. Library preparation (for TCRbeta) was performed with unique molecular identifiers. TCRdb re-derived calls from the PCR reads in MiXCR, one entry per CDR3 protein. Here the sample spans about 180,000 distinct CDR3 sequences, over 8.5% being singletons. The sample was PBMCs, taken before TCRalphabeta/CD19-depleted stem cell transplant. These receptor sequences come from a boy aged 2 to 10 with acute myeloid leukemia, due to receive a stem cell transplant.

There are many counts of this clonotype. This rearrangement joins TRBV6-5 to TRBJ1-2; weak D call: TRBD1 (6 bases). CDR3 length: 11 residues. V lost 2 bases, J lost 8 bases, and 6 bases lay in between. CDR1 is MNHEY and CDR2 is SVGAGI in the germline V gene. The CDR3 nucleotides are TGTGCCAGCAGTTACGGGGGCGGCTACACCTTC. This codes for CASSYGGGYTF.

This clonotype was counted ten times or more. The chain is built from TRBV7-9 and TRBJ2-7; D gene unclear. Germline CDR1 reads SEHNR; CDR2 reads FQNEAQ (reference sequence). The CDR3 extends over 13 amino acids. CDR3: CAISPASSYEQYV. The CDR3 bases are TGTGCCATCAGCCCGGCAAGCTCCTACGAGCAGTACGTC.

V is TRBV4-1 and J is TRBJ1-5, with D uncertain. V dropped 0 bases and J dropped 7 bases, with 19 bases sitting between them. Germline V lookup: CDR1 MGHRA, CDR2 YSYEKL. This CDR3 spans 17 amino acids. For the CDR3, the DNA is TGCGCCAGCAGCCAAGATTGGAGCACAACCACCAAGCAGCCCCAGCATTTT. As protein: CASSQDWSTTTKQPQHF.

In its sample, this clonotype was seen many times. This chain uses TRBV28 with TRBJ1-1, with TRBD1 as a possible D gene (6 bases). Germline V gene data show CDR1 as MDHEN and CDR2 as SYDVKM. This CDR3 has 14 residues. Trimming cost V 3 bases and J 7 bases, with 15 bases left between them. Here the CDR3 reads CASSFAGGWGEAFF. CDR3 in DNA: TGTGCCAGCAGTTTCGCCGGGGGCTGGGGTGAAGCTTTCTTT.

At least ten counts were recorded for this clonotype. The rearrangement links TRBV10-1 to TRBJ2-7; 8 bases match TRBD2. This CDR3 is built from 15 residues. The germline V gene has CDR1 WNHNN and CDR2 SYGVQD (reference sequence). The J segment lost 4 bases and the V segment lost 0 bases, leaving 5 bases of the junction unmatched. CDR3 in amino acids: CASSESISGNYEQYF. As DNA, the CDR3 is TGCGCCAGCAGTGAGTCGATTAGCGGGAATTACGAGCAGTACTTC.

This clonotype was recorded at least ten times. The rearrangement links TRBV28 to TRBJ2-7, with D uncertain. Germline lookup yields CDR1 MDHEN and CDR2 SYDVKM. The CDR3 totals 14 residues. Deletions cut 8 bases from V and 1 base from J, with 15 bases between. The CDR3 DNA reads TGTGCCAGCTGCCGCTTGTTCTGGTCCTACGAGCAGTACTTC. Protein: CASCRLFWSYEQYF.

This clonotype was found many times. The rearrangement joins TRBV28 to TRBJ2-5, with no clear D. The germline V gene encodes CDR1 MDHEN and CDR2 SYDVKM. With 3 bases removed from V and 14 bases from J, the gap between germline ends came to 19 bases. This CDR3 has 13 amino acids. The DNA of the CDR3 is TGTGCCAGCAGTTTCGCCAGCCTAACCAAGATTTACTTC. Amino acid sequence: CASSFASLTKIYF.

This clonotype turned up a few times. A read error may produce the germline difference seen at one junction end. The chain joins TRBV20-1 to TRBJ2-5, with 11 bases matching TRBD2. CDR3 size: 16 residues. The V gene's germline CDR1 is DFQATT and CDR2 SNEGSKA (reference sequence). The CDR3 coding sequence is TGCTGTGCTAGTAGGCTAGCGGGGGGCCGGTGGGAGACCCAGTACTTC. It encodes CCASRLAGGRWETQYF.

This clonotype was detected ten times or more. The chain is built from TRBV19 and TRBJ2-3; D ambiguous. Trimming removed 5 bases at V and 0 bases at J, with 9 bases between. This CDR3 region has 14 residues. From germline, CDR1 is LNHDA and CDR2 SQIVND (reference sequence). The DNA for the CDR3 is TGTGCCAGTAGTCCACGGGTGAGCACAGATACGCAGTATTTT. Translating it yields CASSPRVSTDTQYF. The variable domain in full, with the rest retrieved from reference TRBV19 and TRBJ2-3, is DGGITQSPKYLFRKEGQNVTLSCEQNLNHDAMYWYRQDPGQGLRLIYYSQIVNDFQKGDIAEGYSVSREKKESFPLTVTSAQKNPTAFYLCASSPRVSTDTQYFGPGTRLTVL.

The rearrangement uses TRBV30 and TRBJ1-1, with D tentatively TRBD1 (5 bases). V was pared by 2 bases and J by 0 bases, with 7 bases between. Germline values: CDR1 GTSNPN, CDR2 SVGIG (reference sequence). CDR3 length equals 13 residues. CDR3 in DNA: TGTGCCTGGAGTTCGACAGTGAACACTGAAGCTTTCTTT. Protein: CAWSSTVNTEAFF.

This clonotype was observed at least ten times. CDR3 nucleotide sequence: TGCGCCAGCAGCTTGGGGCAGGGGGCCTCTGAAGCTTTCTTT. Translating it yields CASSLGQGASEAFF. V and J are TRBV5-1 and TRBJ1-1; 8 bases match TRBD1. The J segment lost 6 bases and the V segment lost 0 bases, leaving 4 bases of the junction unmatched. The CDR3 consists of 14 residues. The germline V gene encodes CDR1 SGHRS and CDR2 YFSETQ.

This clonotype was detected many times. The chain joins TRBV6-5 to TRBJ1-2; no reliable D call. Between the trimmed V and J ends, which lost 3 bases and 4 bases, there was a span of 15 bases. The germline V gene encodes CDR1 MNHEY and CDR2 SVGAGI. This CDR3 contains 15 residues. The CDR3 sequence: CASSYFVGSFYGYTF. CDR3 sequence (DNA): TGTGCCAGCAGTTATTTCGTGGGCAGCTTCTATGGCTACACCTTC.

This clonotype was counted many times. The rearrangement joins TRBV27 to TRBJ2-7; 9 bases map to TRBD2. Losses at the gene ends were 8 bases for V and 4 bases for J; bases not matched to a gene: 6. Germline lookup yields CDR1 MNHEY and CDR2 SMNVEV (reference sequence). This CDR3 is built from 13 residues. Written as DNA, the CDR3 is TGTGCCAGCCGCGGGACTAGCTTATACGAGCAGTACTTC. As protein: CASRGTSLYEQYF.

Many counts were recorded for this clonotype. The CDR3 sequence is CSVEGQGETQYF. CDR3 in DNA: TGCAGCGTTGAGGGACAGGGTGAGACCCAGTACTTC. This chain uses TRBV29-1 with TRBJ2-5; 9 nucleotides match TRBD1. This CDR3 has 12 residues. The J segment lost 5 bases and the V segment lost 3 bases, leaving 1 base of the junction unmatched. Germline assignment: CDR1 SQVTM and CDR2 ANQGSEA.